These 22 T cell receptor beta chains were sequenced from one sample in a study of blood T cell repertoires in COVID-19 (TCRdb year 2020). Library generation was performed with the immunoSEQ multiplex PCR assay. TCRdb limited this immuneACCESS table to in-frame rearrangements with V and J called. A share of clones is missing; checked studies link under half to unresolved V genes, and the rest is unexplained. Recorded for this sample are about 240,000 clones; approximately 80% of them occurred a single time. In total, the top ten clones hold 1.9% of the sample. Sequencing was done on a sample of peripheral blood. These receptor sequences come from a man aged 25-45 years who had recovered from COVID-19.

The chain uses TRBV7-9 and TRBJ2-7, with D perhaps TRBD1 (5 bases). The V gene's germline CDR1 is SEHNR and CDR2 FQNEAQ (reference sequence). This CDR3 contains 14 residues. Trimming shortened V by 5 bases and J by 0 bases, and 11 bases separated the two germline ends. The CDR3: CASSTTTGSYEQYF. DNA of the CDR3: TGTGCCAGCAGCACAACCACAGGCTCCTACGAGCAGTACTTC.

V gene TRBV5-1 combines with J gene TRBJ1-4, with TRBD1 matching 8 bases. Trimming took 4 bases from V and 4 from J; bases not matched to a gene: 3. This CDR3 is 14 amino acids long. Germline lookup yields CDR1 SGHRS and CDR2 YFSETQ. The CDR3 loop is CASSTDRGNEKLFF. Here the CDR3 DNA reads TGCGCCAGCAGCACCGACAGGGGTAATGAAAAACTGTTTTTT.

The V gene is TRBV25-1, the J gene TRBJ1-6; 9 bases align to TRBD1. V was pared by 4 bases and J by 7 bases, with 2 bases of the junction left unmatched. The germline gives CDR1 MGHDK, CDR2 SYGVNS. CDR3 length: 14 residues. CDR3: CASSGGQGNSPLHF. The CDR3 bases are TGTGCCAGCAGTGGGGGACAGGGAAATTCACCCCTCCACTTT.

The chain carries TRBV28 and TRBJ2-7; 9 bases fit TRBD1. Germline V gives CDR1 MDHEN, CDR2 SYDVKM. This CDR3 comprises 15 residues. V was clipped by 3 bases and J by 4 bases; unmatched bases: 7. The CDR3 DNA reads as TGTGCCAGCAGTTTCCGCAACAGGGGGCTATACGAGCAGTACGTC. Protein product: CASSFRNRGLYEQYV.

The rearrangement links TRBV7-8 to TRBJ2-5; D is perhaps TRBD2 (6 bases). CDR1 is SGHVS and CDR2 is FQNEAQ in the germline V gene. The length of the CDR3 is 13 residues. With 5 bases removed from V and 4 bases from J, the gap between germline ends came to 11 bases. Here the CDR3 DNA reads TGTGCCAGCAGCCGCCAGGGAGGAGAGACCCAGTACTTC. This codes for CASSRQGGETQYF.

This clone was detected once. The chain joins TRBV11-1 to TRBJ1-2; D may be TRBD1 (6 bases). This CDR3 contains 15 residues. Trimming removed 5 bases from V and 4 bases from J, with 17 bases in between. Germline V gives CDR1 SGHAT, CDR2 FQDESV (reference sequence). The CDR3 nucleotides read TGTGCCAGCAGCGCTCCCGGGGGGGCCCCCTATGGCTACACCTTC. This gives the protein CASSAPGGAPYGYTF. Full variable domain (remainder filled in from reference TRBV11-1 and TRBJ1-2): EAEVAQSPRYKITEKSQAVAFWCDPISGHATLYWYRQILGQGPELLVQFQDESVVDDSQLPKDRFSAERLKGVDSTLKIQPAELGDSAMYLCASSAPGGAPYGYTFGSGTRLTVV.

This clone turned up a few times. The J gene is TRBJ1-6, the V gene TRBV28; 10 bases are a match to TRBD1. V trimming: 6 bases; J trimming: 6 bases; junction bases outside the gene matches: 8. The CDR3 runs to 16 residues. Per germline, CDR1 MDHEN and CDR2 SYDVKM. CDR3: CASRRGQGVFNSPLHF. The CDR3 DNA is TGTGCCAGCAGGCGAGGACAGGGGGTTTTTAATTCACCCCTCCACTTT.

The chain links TRBV5-1 to TRBJ2-1; perhaps TRBD2 as D (5 bases). The CDR3 consists of 16 residues. V was cut by 0 bases and J by 1 base, with 11 bases left in between. The germline CDR1 and CDR2 sequences are SGHRS and YFSETQ. The CDR3 nucleotides read TGCGCCAGCAGCTTGGTACGGGGTGGGTCCTACAATGAGCAGTTCTTC. Its translation: CASSLVRGGSYNEQFF.

The chain uses TRBV19 and TRBJ1-2; no firm D call. Germline CDR1 LNHDA, CDR2 SQIVND (reference sequence). V was trimmed by 6 bases and J by 4 bases, leaving 18 bases between them. CDR3 length: 15 residues. Here the CDR3 reads CASRRSSEGSYGYTF. The DNA of the CDR3 is TGTGCCAGTAGAAGGTCTTCTGAGGGTAGCTATGGCTACACCTTC.

In its sample, this clone was seen once. V is TRBV5-1 and J is TRBJ2-7; 10 bases match TRBD1. This CDR3 is built from 15 residues. Germline values: CDR1 SGHRS, CDR2 YFSETQ. After removal of 4 bases from V and 3 bases from J, the junction contained 7 bases not matched to a gene. This CDR3 is CASSPGQGSRYEQYF. Written as DNA, the CDR3 is TGCGCCAGCAGCCCGGGACAGGGGTCTCGCTACGAGCAGTACTTC.

This chain links TRBV5-5 with TRBJ1-3; D is undetermined. V was clipped by 0 bases and J by 8 bases, with 6 bases between them. Per germline, CDR1 SGHKS and CDR2 YYEKEE (reference sequence). This CDR3 is built from 12 residues. CDR3 protein: CASSLERDTIYF. The CDR3 nucleotides read TGTGCCAGCAGCTTGGAGAGGGACACCATATATTTT. The full variable domain, in which reference TRBV5-5 and TRBJ1-3 provide the parts outside the CDR3, is DAGVTQSPTHLIKTRGQQVTLRCSPISGHKSVSWYQQVLGQGPQFIFQYYEKEERGRGNFPDRFSARQFPNYSSELNVNALLLGDSALYLCASSLERDTIYFGEGSWLTVV.

This chain joins TRBV19 and TRBJ2-7; 7 bases fit TRBD1. Germline V gives CDR1 LNHDA, CDR2 SQIVND (reference sequence). Trimming removed 5 bases from V and 3 bases from J; junction bases left unmatched: 7. This CDR3 is built from 14 residues. CDR3 amino acids: CASSLRGQNYEQYF. CDR3 nucleotides: TGTGCCAGTAGTCTTAGGGGACAGAACTACGAGCAGTACTTC.

The chain employs TRBV2 and TRBJ1-5; 9 positions agree with TRBD1. The CDR3 is 14 residues long. CDR1 and CDR2 from the germline V gene are SNHLY and FYNNEI. V was clipped by 6 bases and J by 6 bases; unmatched bases: 6. CDR3 residues: CASRDRGAVQPQHF. The CDR3 DNA reads TGTGCCAGCAGGGACAGGGGTGCAGTTCAGCCCCAGCATTTT.

The rearrangement uses TRBV2 and TRBJ1-2; the match to TRBD1 covers 7 bases. The CDR3 is 14 residues long. The V gene end was trimmed by 3 bases and the J gene end by 7 bases; junction bases not matched to a gene: 8. Germline assignment: CDR1 SNHLY and CDR2 FYNNEI. The CDR3 DNA sequence: TGTGCCAGCAGTGAGCTCAGGGGGGTGAGTGGCTACACCTTC. Translation gives CASSELRGVSGYTF.

The chain joins TRBV24-1 to TRBJ2-5; possibly TRBD1 for D (6 bases). Germline V gene lookup returns CDR1 KGHDR and CDR2 SFDVKD. There are 13 residues in the CDR3. V lost 3 bases and J 4 bases, leaving 8 bases between the germline ends. The CDR3 sequence: CATSDGGRETQYF. The CDR3 DNA is TGTGCCACCAGTGATGGGGGCAGAGAGACCCAGTACTTC.

The chain recombines TRBV6-1 with TRBJ1-1; D remains ambiguous. Germline CDR1 is MNHNS and CDR2 is SASEGT. Trimming cost V 2 bases and J 3 bases, with 7 bases left between them. The CDR3 contains 13 residues. The CDR3: CASSEQRDTEAFF. CDR3 in DNA: TGTGCCAGCAGTGAACAGCGGGACACTGAAGCTTTCTTT.

J is TRBJ1-1 and V is TRBV5-4; possible D gene TRBD1, 6 bases. The CDR3 loop spans 15 amino acids. Germline V gene sequence: CDR1 SGHNT, CDR2 YYREEE (reference sequence). Trimming shortened V by 3 bases and J by 5 bases, and 17 bases separated the two germline ends. Here the CDR3 DNA reads TGTGCCAGCAGCTCCGGACAGAGAACGGGTACTGAAGCTTTCTTT. Translation gives CASSSGQRTGTEAFF.

V and J are TRBV12-3 or TRBV12-4 and TRBJ2-3; tentatively, D is TRBD1 (6 bases). The germline V and J ends were trimmed by 2 bases and 14 bases, with 14 bases remaining between them. CDR3 length: 12 residues. CDR3 DNA sequence: TGTGCCAGCAGTTTAACAGGGTACGGGTGGTATTTT. This codes for CASSLTGYGWYF.

The chain carries TRBV7-9 and TRBJ2-3; D might be TRBD2 (5 bases). The V end was cut by 1 base, the J end by 1 base, with 9 bases between. The CDR3 runs to 15 residues. Looked up from germline, CDR1 is SEHNR and CDR2 is FQNEAQ (reference sequence). The CDR3 nucleotides are TGTGCCAGCAGCTTAGTTGGAGCGGGCACAGATACGCAGTATTTT. This encodes CASSLVGAGTDTQYF.

The chain recombines TRBV3-1 (or the pseudogene TRBV3-2) with TRBJ1-3; D is unresolved. Germline loops: CDR1 LGHDT, CDR2 YNNKEL (reference sequence). V lost 2 bases and J 1 base, leaving 9 bases between the germline ends. The CDR3 has 15 residues. In nucleotides, the CDR3 is TGTGCCAGCAGCCAAACCGGGATTTCTGGAAACACCATATATTTT. Residues: CASSQTGISGNTIYF.

V and J are TRBV28 and TRBJ1-1, with TRBD1 as a possible D gene (6 bases). The CDR3 runs to 13 residues. Germline loops: CDR1 MDHEN, CDR2 SYDVKM. V was shortened by 6 bases and J by 11 bases, with 19 bases between the two germline ends. CDR3 protein: CASRLIGQSVAFF. CDR3 bases: TGTGCCAGCAGGTTAATCGGACAGTCAGTGGCTTTCTTT.

The CDR3 protein is CASSSLPVGQRSYNSPLHF. As DNA, the CDR3 is TGTGCCAGCAGCTCCCTTCCGGTGGGACAGCGCAGCTATAATTCACCCCTCCACTTT. The V and J genes are TRBV7-3 and TRBJ1-6; 7 bases agree with TRBD1. CDR3 length: 19 residues. After removal of 4 bases from V and 3 bases from J, the junction contained 15 bases not matched to a gene. The germline V gene has CDR1 SGHTA and CDR2 FQGTGA.